Following are 18 T cell receptor beta chains from one sample sequenced in a study of cytomegalovirus exposure and HLA in healthy donors (dated by TCRdb to the late 2010s). Preparation of the library involved the immunoSEQ multiplex PCR assay. For the multiplex PCR, a mixture combining 60 forward primers for TCR Vbeta segments and 13 reverse primers for TCR Jbeta segments was used. In its TCRdb copy, this immuneACCESS table keeps in-frame sequences only and misses some clones. Where compared with another copy, unresolved V genes explain less than half of these, and the others have no known cause. This sample comprises about 140,000 clones, around 83% of them detected only once. The top ten clones comprise less than 1.5% of the sample. Sequencing was performed on PBMCs. All receptors come from a male donor in good health and CMV-seropositive.

CDR3 nucleotide sequence: TGCGCCAGCAGGGGCGGGAGGGGGGAGACCCAGTACTTC. This codes for CASRGGRGETQYF. This chain links TRBV5-1 with TRBJ2-5, with 9 nucleotides matching TRBD2. This CDR3 is built from 13 residues. The germline CDR1 and CDR2 sequences are SGHRS and YFSETQ. V lost 5 bases, J lost 5 bases, and 4 bases stayed unmatched. The full variable domain, in which reference TRBV5-1 and TRBJ2-5 provide the parts outside the CDR3, is KAGVTQTPRYLIKTRGQQVTLSCSPISGHRSVSWYQQTPGQGLQFLFEYFSETQRNKGNFPGRFSGRQFSNSRSEMNVSTLELGDSALYLCASRGGRGETQYFGPGTRLLVL.

The rearrangement uses TRBV30 and TRBJ2-1, with 10 bases lining up with TRBD2. After removal of 2 bases from V and 0 bases from J, the junction contained 4 bases not matched to a gene. This CDR3 contains 16 residues. CDR1 is GTSNPN and CDR2 is SVGIG in the germline V gene (reference sequence). The CDR3 loop reads CAWSLAGGDSYNEQFF. The CDR3 DNA is TGTGCCTGGAGTTTAGCGGGGGGCGACTCCTACAATGAGCAGTTCTTC. Together with reference TRBV30 and TRBJ2-1, the CDR3 gives the full variable domain: SQTIHQWPATLVQPVGSPLSLECTVEGTSNPNLYWYRQAAGRGLQLLFYSVGIGQISSEVPQNLSASRPQDRQFILSSKKLLLSDSGFYLCAWSLAGGDSYNEQFFGPGTRLTVL.

The chain links TRBV5-3 to TRBJ2-6, with a weak D call TRBD1 (6 bases). TRBV5-3 is classed as an ORF, of uncertain function. V lost 1 base and J 0 bases, leaving 17 bases between the germline ends. The CDR3 is 19 amino acids. The DNA for the CDR3 is TGTGCCAGAAGCTTGTGTGGGACACCTAAAGGCTCTGGGGCCAACGTCCTGACTTTC. It encodes CARSLCGTPKGSGANVLTF.

The chain has TRBV27 and TRBJ1-6, with TRBD1 identical over 9 bases. V trimming: 5 bases; J trimming: 8 bases; junction bases outside the gene matches: 10. The CDR3 sequence is 16 residues long. The V gene's germline CDR1 is MNHEY and CDR2 SMNVEV (reference sequence). CDR3 loop: CASSPSGTGRDSPLHF. The CDR3 DNA follows: TGTGCCAGCAGTCCCTCCGGGACAGGGAGAGATTCACCCCTCCACTTT.

The rearrangement uses TRBV15 and TRBJ2-7, with TRBD2 matching 8 bases. Trimming at V came to 0 bases and at J to 3 bases, leaving 1 base not matched to a gene. The CDR3 length is 14 residues. Germline V lookup: CDR1 LNHNV, CDR2 YYDKDF (reference sequence). The CDR3 loop reads CATSRDREGYEQYF. The CDR3 DNA reads TGTGCCACCAGCAGAGATCGGGAGGGCTACGAGCAGTACTTC.

The V gene is TRBV19, the J gene TRBJ2-5; perhaps TRBD1 as D (6 bases). The DNA matches TRBJ2-7 better at its end, which makes the J call doubtful. Germline assignment: CDR1 LNHDA and CDR2 SQIVND (reference sequence). The CDR3 loop spans 13 amino acids. The CDR3 sequence is CASSISRGYEQYF. The CDR3, as DNA: TGTGCCAGTAGTATCTCCAGGGGTTACGAGCAGTACTTC.

The chain couples TRBV5-1 to TRBJ1-1; D uncertain. Germline values: CDR1 SGHRS, CDR2 YFSETQ. Trimming pared 3 bases from V and 0 bases from J, leaving 12 bases between. The CDR3 has 15 amino acids. The CDR3 is CASSWREGMNTEAFF. For the CDR3, the DNA is TGCGCCAGCAGCTGGAGGGAAGGCATGAACACTGAAGCTTTCTTT.

The chain combines TRBV18 with TRBJ1-1, with 8 bases lining up with TRBD1. The trim removed 1 base at V and 3 bases at J, leaving 4 bases unmatched. This CDR3 has 15 residues. Germline assignment: CDR1 KGHSH and CDR2 LQKENI. CDR3 nucleotides: TGTGCCAGCTCACCACTCAGGGGGCGCGACACTGAAGCTTTCTTT. This gives the protein CASSPLRGRDTEAFF.

V gene TRBV6-1 combines with J gene TRBJ2-7; TRBD2 agrees at 10 bases. The ends lost 6 bases at V and 4 bases at J; junction bases unmatched: 9. This CDR3 is 15 amino acids long. The germline gives CDR1 MNHNS, CDR2 SASEGT. The CDR3 here is CASRSSSGSSYEQYF. The CDR3 DNA reads TGTGCCAGCAGATCATCTAGCGGGAGTAGTTACGAGCAGTACTTC.

The V call is TRBV28, the J call TRBJ2-5; 8 bases agree with TRBD1. CDR1 and CDR2 from the germline V gene are MDHEN and SYDVKM. The CDR3 length is 15 residues. J lost 1 base, V lost 3 bases, and 4 bases had no gene match. The CDR3 nucleotides read TGTGCCAGCAGTTTCCTACAGGGGGGCCAAGAGACCCAGTACTTC. Translation gives CASSFLQGGQETQYF.

The chain recombines TRBV5-4 with TRBJ2-2, with 7 bases aligning to TRBD2. CDR1 is SGHNT and CDR2 is YYREEE in the germline V gene (reference sequence). The V and J ends lost 2 bases and 6 bases, in that order; junction bases with no gene match: 4. This CDR3 contains 14 residues. The CDR3 spells CASSFVRGSGELFF. The CDR3 DNA reads TGTGCCAGCAGCTTCGTGCGGGGGTCCGGGGAGCTGTTTTTT.

This clone was recorded only once. Other nucleotide sequences in the sample specify the same CDR3. This chain joins TRBV29-1 and TRBJ1-1; D is unclear. This CDR3 is built from 12 residues. The germline V gene has CDR1 SQVTM and CDR2 ANQGSEA. The ends were cut back, 4 bases at V and 1 base at J, with 7 bases in the middle. The CDR3 spells CSVGRENTEAFF. The CDR3 DNA sequence: TGCAGCGTTGGGCGGGAGAACACTGAAGCTTTCTTT.

This chain connects TRBV5-1 to TRBJ2-7; 7 bases are shared with TRBD2. Germline values: CDR1 SGHRS, CDR2 YFSETQ. Trimming cost V 0 bases and J 3 bases; bases outside gene matches: 12. The CDR3 sequence is 17 residues long. CDR3 sequence (DNA): TGCGCCAGCAGCTTGGGTTGGAGGGGAGGGACGTACTACGAGCAGTACTTC. Translated, it gives CASSLGWRGGTYYEQYF.

The V gene is TRBV5-5, the J gene TRBJ2-7; TRBD2 matches 13 bases. V was pared by 2 bases and J by 4 bases, with 3 bases of the junction left unmatched. Germline loops: CDR1 SGHKS, CDR2 YYEKEE (reference sequence). CDR3 length: 15 amino acids. For the CDR3, the DNA is TGTGCCAGCAGCTTAGGACTAGCGGGAGATTACGAGCAGTACTTC. It specifies CASSLGLAGDYEQYF.

The rearrangement uses TRBV7-8 and TRBJ2-1, with a tentative D call TRBD2 (5 bases). Trimming stripped 0 bases from V and 4 bases from J, with 7 bases between. The CDR3 sequence is 14 residues long. Germline values: CDR1 SGHVS, CDR2 FQNEAQ. The CDR3 is CASSLAGAYNEQFF. CDR3 bases: TGTGCCAGCAGCTTAGCGGGAGCTTACAATGAGCAGTTCTTC.

V gene TRBV11-2 combines with J gene TRBJ2-1; 7 positions agree with TRBD2. The CDR3 consists of 16 residues. Germline values: CDR1 SGHAT, CDR2 FQNNGV. The V gene end was trimmed by 0 bases and the J gene end by 3 bases; junction bases not matched to a gene: 5. DNA of the CDR3: TGTGCCAGCAGCTTAGAGTGGGGGGGGAACTACAATGAGCAGTTCTTC. This gives the protein CASSLEWGGNYNEQFF. Full variable domain (outside the CDR3, taken from reference TRBV11-2 and TRBJ2-1): EAGVAQSPRYKIIEKRQSVAFWCNPISGHATLYWYQQILGQGPKLLIQFQNNGVVDDSQLPKDRFSAERLKGVDSTLKIQPAKLEDSAVYLCASSLEWGGNYNEQFFGPGTRLTVL.

Remarks on this clone: This same CDR3 is encoded by further DNA sequences in the sample. The chain has TRBV27 and TRBJ1-5; D is possibly TRBD1 (6 bases). CDR1 and CDR2 from the germline V gene are MNHEY and SMNVEV (reference sequence). Deletions cut 6 bases from V and 3 bases from J, with 12 bases between. The CDR3 covers 14 residues. Here the CDR3 DNA reads TGTGCCAGCAGCCTAGGGGGGGACAATCAGCCCCAGCATTTT. Residues: CASSLGGDNQPQHF.

The chain carries TRBV19 and TRBJ1-3; TRBD1 aligns across 9 bases. V shed 6 bases and J 2 bases; nucleotides not matched to a gene: 2. The CDR3 length is 14 residues. Germline V gene sequence: CDR1 LNHDA, CDR2 SQIVND (reference sequence). CDR3 residues: CASRRDRAGNTIYF. For the CDR3, the DNA is TGTGCCAGTAGGAGGGACAGGGCTGGAAACACCATATATTTT. Full variable domain (remainder filled in from reference TRBV19 and TRBJ1-3): DGGITQSPKYLFRKEGQNVTLSCEQNLNHDAMYWYRQDPGQGLRLIYYSQIVNDFQKGDIAEGYSVSREKKESFPLTVTSAQKNPTAFYLCASRRDRAGNTIYFGEGSWLTVV.